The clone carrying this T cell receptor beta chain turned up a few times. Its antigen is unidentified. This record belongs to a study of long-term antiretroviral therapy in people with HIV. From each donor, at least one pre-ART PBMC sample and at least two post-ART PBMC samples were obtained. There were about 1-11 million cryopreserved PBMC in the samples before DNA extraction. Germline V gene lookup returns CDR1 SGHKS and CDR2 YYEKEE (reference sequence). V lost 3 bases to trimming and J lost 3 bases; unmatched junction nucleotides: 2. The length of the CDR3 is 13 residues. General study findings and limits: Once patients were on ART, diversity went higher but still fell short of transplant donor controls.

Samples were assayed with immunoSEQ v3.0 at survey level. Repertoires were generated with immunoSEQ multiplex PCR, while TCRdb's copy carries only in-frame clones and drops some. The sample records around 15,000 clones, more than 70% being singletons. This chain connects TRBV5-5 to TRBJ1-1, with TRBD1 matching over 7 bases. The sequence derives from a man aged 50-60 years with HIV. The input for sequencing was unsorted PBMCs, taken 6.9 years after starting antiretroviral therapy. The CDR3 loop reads CASSWDSYTEAFF. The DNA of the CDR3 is TGTGCCAGCAGCTGGGACAGCTACACTGAAGCTTTCTTT.